The 6 T cell receptor beta chains in this list originate from one sample, sequenced in a study of T cell responses to AZD1222 COVID-19 vaccine. Measured with immunoSEQ multiplex PCR; TCRdb has only the in-frame clones, and not every one. The sample includes 88,000 or so clones, about 89% of them seen just once. The sequences come from peripheral blood, collected 28 days after the second AZD1222 dose. Source of these receptors: an adult who received the AZD1222 COVID-19 vaccine.

This chain's CDR3 is CASSQSDRGNEQFF. In nucleotides, the CDR3 is TGTGCCAGCAGCCAATCGGACAGGGGTAATGAGCAGTTCTTC. The chain carries TRBV4-2 and TRBJ2-1, with TRBD1 matching 9 bases. The trim removed 2 bases at V and 7 bases at J, leaving 3 bases unmatched. The CDR3 has 14 residues. Looked up from germline, CDR1 is LGHNA and CDR2 is YNFKEQ.

J is TRBJ2-2 and V is TRBV6-6; 8 positions match TRBD1. J was trimmed by 2 bases and V by 6 bases; bases with no gene match: 5. Germline-derived CDR1 and CDR2 are MNHNY and SVGAGI (reference sequence). This CDR3 is 15 amino acids long. The CDR3 DNA follows: TGTGCCAGCAGGGAGACAGGGGTAAACACCGGGGAGCTGTTTTTT. It codes for CASRETGVNTGELFF.

The chain links TRBV21-1 to TRBJ1-2. TRBV21-1 is designated a pseudogene. The CDR3 totals 16 residues. CDR3 loop: CASSFPGPRQNYGYTF. For the CDR3, the DNA is TGTGCCAGCAGCTTCCCCGGGCCGCGACAAAACTATGGCTACACCTTC.

The rearrangement joins TRBV15 to TRBJ1-4; no firm D call. V was pared by 0 bases and J by 5 bases, with 16 bases between. The CDR3 covers 17 residues. Germline V gene data show CDR1 as LNHNV and CDR2 as YYDKDF (reference sequence). CDR3 in amino acids: CATSREVYWVWNEKLFF. DNA for the CDR3: TGTGCCACCAGCAGAGAAGTGTATTGGGTCTGGAATGAAAAACTGTTTTTT.

This clone has a handful of counts. The J gene is TRBJ1-5, the V gene TRBV4-1; D perhaps matches TRBD1 (5 bases). CDR1 and CDR2 from the germline V gene are MGHRA and YSYEKL. V lost 2 bases to trimming and J lost 2 bases, with 10 bases between them. CDR3 length: 15 residues. This CDR3 reads CASSQLSGRNQPQHF. Here the CDR3 DNA reads TGCGCCAGCAGCCAACTTTCAGGGCGCAATCAGCCCCAGCATTTT.

This chain joins TRBV5-6 and TRBJ2-1, with D possibly TRBD2 on 5 matching bases. Looked up from germline, CDR1 is SGHDT and CDR2 is YYEEEE. This CDR3 comprises 11 residues. V dropped 7 bases and J dropped 9 bases, with 11 bases sitting between them. As DNA, the CDR3 is TGTGCCAGCCGCAAAGGAGGTGAGCAGTTCTTC. As protein: CASRKGGEQFF.